Many counts were recorded for the clone carrying this T cell receptor (beta chain). Germline CDR1 reads SEHNR; CDR2 reads FQNEAQ (reference sequence). Unmatched junction bases numbered 9, after V lost 5 bases and J lost 5 bases. The CDR3 is 15 amino acids. One entry per CDR3 protein results from TCRdb running MiXCR on the reads. The table records over 300,000 distinct CDR3 sequences, 15% to 20% of them present only once. The data are from a study of T cell repertoires in cytomegalovirus infection. This sequence originates from a human donor in good health (CMV status not recorded). Some clones in this sample may be carry-over from other donors' samples. Sequencing input: PBMCs. V is TRBV7-9 and J is TRBJ2-5, with TRBD2 identical over 9 bases. CDR3 nucleotides: TGTGCCAGCAGCCCAGGAGCGGGGGGTATGGAGACCCAGTACTTC. Its protein product is CASSPGAGGMETQYF.